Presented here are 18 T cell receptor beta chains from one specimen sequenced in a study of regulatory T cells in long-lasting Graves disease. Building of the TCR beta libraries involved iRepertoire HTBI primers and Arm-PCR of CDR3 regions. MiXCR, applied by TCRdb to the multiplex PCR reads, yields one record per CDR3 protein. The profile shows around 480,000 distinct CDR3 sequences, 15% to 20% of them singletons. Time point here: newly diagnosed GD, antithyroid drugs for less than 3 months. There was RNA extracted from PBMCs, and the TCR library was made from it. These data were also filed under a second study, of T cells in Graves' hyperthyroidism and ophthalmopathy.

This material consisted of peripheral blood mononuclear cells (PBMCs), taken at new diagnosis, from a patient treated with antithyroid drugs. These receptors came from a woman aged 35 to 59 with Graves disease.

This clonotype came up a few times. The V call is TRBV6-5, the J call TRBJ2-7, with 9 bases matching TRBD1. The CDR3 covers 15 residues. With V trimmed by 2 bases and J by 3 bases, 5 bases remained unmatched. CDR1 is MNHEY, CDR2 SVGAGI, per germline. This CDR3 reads CASSYLDRGGYEQYF. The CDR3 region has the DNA TGTGCCAGCAGTTACCTGGACAGGGGAGGCTACGAGCAGTACTTC.

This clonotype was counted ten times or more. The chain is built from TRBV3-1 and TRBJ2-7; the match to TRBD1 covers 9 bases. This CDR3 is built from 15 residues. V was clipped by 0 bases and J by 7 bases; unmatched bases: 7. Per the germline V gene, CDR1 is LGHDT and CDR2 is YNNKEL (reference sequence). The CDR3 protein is CASSQEWTGEDEQYF. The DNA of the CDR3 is TGTGCCAGCAGCCAAGAGTGGACAGGGGAGGATGAGCAGTACTTC.

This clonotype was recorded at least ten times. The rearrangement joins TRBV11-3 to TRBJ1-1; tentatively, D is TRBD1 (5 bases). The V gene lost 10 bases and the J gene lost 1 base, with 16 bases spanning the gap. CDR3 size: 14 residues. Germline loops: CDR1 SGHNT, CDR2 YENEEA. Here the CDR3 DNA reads TGTGCCACCCGTCGGGCAGGGACGAACACTGAAGCTTTCTTT. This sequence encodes CATRRAGTNTEAFF.

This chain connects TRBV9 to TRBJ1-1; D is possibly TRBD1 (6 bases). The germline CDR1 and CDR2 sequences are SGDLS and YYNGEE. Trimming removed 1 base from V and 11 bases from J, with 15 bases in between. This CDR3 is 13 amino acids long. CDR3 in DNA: TGTGCCAGCAGCGTAATGGGGGCCCTGCCGGCTTTCTTT. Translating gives CASSVMGALPAFF.

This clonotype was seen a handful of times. The CDR3 here is CASSLRGTRNEKLFF. The CDR3 DNA is TGTGCCAGCAGTTTAAGGGGGACAAGGAATGAAAAACTGTTTTTT. The V gene is TRBV12-3 or TRBV12-4, the J gene TRBJ1-4, with a weak D call TRBD1 (6 bases). The CDR3 sequence is 15 residues long. V lost 2 bases to trimming and J lost 5 bases, with 12 bases between them.

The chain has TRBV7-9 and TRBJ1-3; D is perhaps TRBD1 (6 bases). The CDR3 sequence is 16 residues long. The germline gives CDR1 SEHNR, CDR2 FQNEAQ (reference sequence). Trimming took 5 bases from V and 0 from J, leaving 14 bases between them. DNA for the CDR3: TGTGCCAGCAGCACAGGAGGACAGAACTCTGGAAACACCATATATTTT. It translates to CASSTGGQNSGNTIYF.

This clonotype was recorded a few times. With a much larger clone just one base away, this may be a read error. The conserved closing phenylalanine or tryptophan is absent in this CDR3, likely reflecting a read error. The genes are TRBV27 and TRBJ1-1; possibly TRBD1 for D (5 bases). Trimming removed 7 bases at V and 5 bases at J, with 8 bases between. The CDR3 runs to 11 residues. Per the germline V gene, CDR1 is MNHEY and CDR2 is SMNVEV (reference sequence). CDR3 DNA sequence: TGTGCCAGCAACAAGGGGACTGAAGCTTTCTCT. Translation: CASNKGTEAFS.

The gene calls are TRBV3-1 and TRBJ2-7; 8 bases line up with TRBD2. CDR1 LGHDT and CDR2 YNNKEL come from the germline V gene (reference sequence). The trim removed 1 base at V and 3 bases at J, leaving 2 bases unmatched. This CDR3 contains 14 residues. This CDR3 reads CASSQAGGVYEQYF. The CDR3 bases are TGTGCCAGCAGCCAAGCGGGGGGGGTCTACGAGCAGTACTTC.

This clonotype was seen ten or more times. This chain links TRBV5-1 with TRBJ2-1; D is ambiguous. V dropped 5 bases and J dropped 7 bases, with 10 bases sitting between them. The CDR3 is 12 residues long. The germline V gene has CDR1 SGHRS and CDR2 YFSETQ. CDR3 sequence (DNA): TGCGCCAGCAGGGGTTTCTGGAATGAGCAGTTCTTC. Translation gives CASRGFWNEQFF.

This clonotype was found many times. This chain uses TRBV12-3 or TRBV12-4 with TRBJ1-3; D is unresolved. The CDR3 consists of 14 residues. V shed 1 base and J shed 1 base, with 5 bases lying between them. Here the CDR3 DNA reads TGTGCCAGCAGTTTAGACTCTTCTGGAAACACCATATATTTT. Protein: CASSLDSSGNTIYF.

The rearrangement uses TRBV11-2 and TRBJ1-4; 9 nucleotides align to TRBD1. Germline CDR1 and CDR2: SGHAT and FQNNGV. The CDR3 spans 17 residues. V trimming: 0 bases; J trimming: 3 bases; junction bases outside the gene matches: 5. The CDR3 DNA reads TGTGCCAGCAGCTTAGATCGATGGACAGGGGCTAATGAAAAACTGTTTTTT. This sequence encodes CASSLDRWTGANEKLFF.

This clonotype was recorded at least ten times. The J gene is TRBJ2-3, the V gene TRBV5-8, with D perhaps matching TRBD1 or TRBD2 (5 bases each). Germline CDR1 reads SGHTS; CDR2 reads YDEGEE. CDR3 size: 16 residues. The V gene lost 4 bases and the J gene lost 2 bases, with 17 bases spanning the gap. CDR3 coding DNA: TGTGCCAGCAGCCCAGGGATGGGACGAGACACAGATACGCAGTATTTT. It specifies CASSPGMGRDTDTQYF.

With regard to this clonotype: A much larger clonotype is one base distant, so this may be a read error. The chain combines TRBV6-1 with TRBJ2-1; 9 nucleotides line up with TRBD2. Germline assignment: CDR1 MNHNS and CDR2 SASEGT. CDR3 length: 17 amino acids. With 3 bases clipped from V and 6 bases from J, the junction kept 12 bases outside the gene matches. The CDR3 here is CASSDSFSTSGFNEQFF. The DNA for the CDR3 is TGTGCCAGCAGTGATTCCTTCTCGACTAGCGGTTTCAATGAGCAGTTCTTC.

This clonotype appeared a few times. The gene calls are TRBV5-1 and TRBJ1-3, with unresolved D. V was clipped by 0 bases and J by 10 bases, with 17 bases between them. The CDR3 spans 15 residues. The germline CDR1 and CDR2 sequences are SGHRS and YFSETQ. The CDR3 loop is CASSLGGRDPSTIYF. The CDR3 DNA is TGCGCCAGCAGCTTGGGTGGGAGAGACCCCAGTACCATATATTTT.

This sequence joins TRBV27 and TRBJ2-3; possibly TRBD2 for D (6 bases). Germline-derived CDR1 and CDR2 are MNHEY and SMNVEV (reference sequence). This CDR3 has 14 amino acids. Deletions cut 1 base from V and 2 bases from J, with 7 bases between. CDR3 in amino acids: CASSLWGDTDTQYF. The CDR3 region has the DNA TGTGCCAGCAGTTTATGGGGGGACACAGATACGCAGTATTTT.

This CDR3 is CASSLMGDSQQFF. The DNA for the CDR3 is TGTGCCAGCAGCCTCATGGGGGACTCCCAGCAGTTCTTC. The chain carries TRBV3-1 and TRBJ2-1; D is possibly TRBD2 (6 bases). Trimming removed 4 bases from V and 11 bases from J, with 15 bases in between. The CDR3 extends over 13 amino acids. Per germline, CDR1 LGHDT and CDR2 YNNKEL (reference sequence).

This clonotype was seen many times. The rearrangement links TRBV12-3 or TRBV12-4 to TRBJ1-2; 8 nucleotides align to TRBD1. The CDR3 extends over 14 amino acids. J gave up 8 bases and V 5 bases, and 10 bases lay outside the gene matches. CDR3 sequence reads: CASSLRQGSWGYTF. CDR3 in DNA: TGTGCCAGCAGTCTCCGACAGGGGAGTTGGGGCTACACCTTC.

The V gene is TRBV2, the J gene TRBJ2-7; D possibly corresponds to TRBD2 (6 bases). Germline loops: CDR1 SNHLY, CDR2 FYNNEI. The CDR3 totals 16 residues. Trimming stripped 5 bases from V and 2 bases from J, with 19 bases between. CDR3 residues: CASSFGGLGSTYEQYF. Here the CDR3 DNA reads TGTGCCAGCAGTTTCGGGGGACTTGGTTCGACCTACGAGCAGTACTTC.